This T cell receptor beta chain was captured in a study of OX40 agonist ivuxolimab in advanced cancers. Concerning the study at large: Ivuxolimab was an agonistic, fully human IgG2 monoclonal antibody directed against OX40 (CD134), a costimulatory receptor. Intravenous ivuxolimab was administered to patients every 2 weeks at six dose levels: 0.01, 0.1, 0.3, 1.5, 3 and 10 mg/kg. Among the roughly 52 dose-escalation patients, around 19 had hepatocellular carcinoma, roughly 15 melanoma, 9 renal cell carcinoma and 9 head and neck cancer. The dose-escalation cohort was around 83% male with a mean age of around 64 years, ranging from 23 to 79. Patients were allowed to have had prior anti-PD-1, anti-PD-L1 or anti-CTLA-4 therapy, and approximately 39% of the dose-escalation patients had been treated with checkpoint inhibitors. Partial responses were achieved by three dose-escalation patients, of whom one had hepatocellular carcinoma and two had cutaneous melanoma. The purpose of peripheral TCRbeta sequencing was to test whether ivuxolimab changed TCR sequence diversity and led to clonal T-cell expansion. The paper describes the monotherapy dose-escalation part (N of about 52 patients) of the phase I trial of ivuxolimab.

What the study reported, not specific to this receptor: On average, CD8+ T cells showed more expanded clones than CD4+ T cells after ivuxolimab. At doses of 0.1 to 3.0 mg/kg, clonal expansion of both CD4+ and CD8+ T cells in blood was seen between baseline and week 6. Which antigens the clonally expanded peripheral T cells were specific for was not determined. Low levels of normalized T-cell clonal expansion were also seen in some patients who did not respond. In the 0.1-3.0 mg/kg groups, partial responders had among the lowest normalized peripheral clonal expansion, particularly in CD8+ T cells.

On this clone itself: This clone's antigen is unknown. No base qualities exist here, and no much larger clone lies one base off it.

Reading from cysteine to phenylalanine, the CDR3 counts 15 amino acids. This entry keeps only the CDR3 DNA: 45 bases, framed from base 1. V has 6 bases trimmed and J has 7 bases trimmed; junction bases matching no gene number 6. From a lookup of the germline V gene, CDR1 and CDR2 are SNHLY and FYNNEI. The trial excluded patients who had a history of autoimmune disease or were on systemic immunosuppression. Peripheral blood for TCR sequencing was collected from all dose cohorts at baseline, on cycle 4 day 1, and on cycle 7 day 1. The samples were drawn from a first-in-human, open-label, multicenter phase I dose-escalation trial of ivuxolimab. The trial enrolled adults with locally advanced or metastatic head and neck squamous cell, hepatocellular, melanoma or renal cell carcinoma. CD4+ and CD8+ T cells were sorted separately from peripheral blood before TCR sequencing. To sequence the TCRbeta CDR3 region, genomic DNA was isolated from the sorted cells. TCRbeta CDR3 regions were sequenced using the immunoSEQ Assay. TCRdb re-hosts the immuneACCESS table, in-frame sequences only. Its copies lack some clones; in the studies checked, an unresolved V gene accounts for under half of them, and the cause for the rest is not known. The sample table shows tens of thousands of clones, and approximately 87% are seen once. Of the sample, about 1.5% is held by the ten largest clones.

This material consisted of CD4+ or CD8+ T cells sorted from blood, taken in a trial of the OX40 agonist ivuxolimab. Recombination linked TRBV2 to TRBJ2-1, and 13 junction bases match TRBD2. This clonotype originated in an adult with an advanced solid tumor such as melanoma, head and neck, liver or kidney cancer. The nucleotides read TGTGCCAGCAGCCGACTAGCGGGAGGTTCAAATGAGCAGTTCTTC. Its protein is CASSRLAGGSNEQFF.